These 14 T cell receptor beta chains originate from one sample sequenced in a study of OX40 agonist ivuxolimab in advanced cancers. TCRdb keeps only in-frame clones here, not all; method: immunoSEQ multiplex PCR. The sample has roughly 70,000 clones, 91% seen once. The specimen comprised CD4+ or CD8+ T cells sorted from blood, sampled in a trial of the OX40 agonist ivuxolimab. Source of these receptors: an adult with an advanced solid tumor such as melanoma, head and neck, liver or kidney cancer.

The V and J genes are TRBV7-3 and TRBJ1-2; D not resolved. Deletions cut 2 bases from V and 8 bases from J, with 15 bases between. This CDR3 spans 14 amino acids. Germline values: CDR1 SGHTA, CDR2 FQGTGA. CDR3 coding DNA: TGTGCCAGCAGCTTAGCGGAAGTGACCTCCGGCTACACCTTC. Translated, it gives CASSLAEVTSGYTF.

The chain is built from TRBV6-1 and TRBJ2-1; D may correspond to TRBD1 or TRBD2 (5 bases each). The CDR3 sequence is 13 residues long. The V gene lost 6 bases and the J gene lost 3 bases, with 9 bases spanning the gap. The germline CDR1 and CDR2 sequences are MNHNS and SASEGT. CDR3 region: CASRGTNYNEQFF. In DNA form, the CDR3 reads TGTGCCAGCAGGGGGACCAACTACAATGAGCAGTTCTTC.

V is TRBV29-1 and J is TRBJ2-7; 11 nucleotides agree with TRBD1. Germline loops: CDR1 SQVTM, CDR2 ANQGSEA. The CDR3 consists of 12 residues. V dropped 6 bases and J dropped 4; count of bases not matched to a gene: 2. CDR3 DNA sequence: TGCAGCGTATGGGACAGGGGGTACGAGCAGTACTTC. Amino acid sequence: CSVWDRGYEQYF.

The rearrangement links TRBV6-5 to TRBJ2-7; D is unresolved. This CDR3 has 14 amino acids. The germline gives CDR1 MNHEY, CDR2 SVGAGI. Trimming removed 0 bases at V and 0 bases at J, with 6 bases between. In DNA form, the CDR3 reads TGTGCCAGCAGTTACTCTAAAACCTCCTACGAGCAGTACTTC. It codes for CASSYSKTSYEQYF.

Worth noting for this clone: At one boundary the junction diverges from the germline segment, which might be a read error. The genes are TRBV7-7 and TRBJ1-5, with no clear D. The length of the CDR3 is 13 residues. CDR1 and CDR2 from the germline V gene are SSHAT and FNYEAQ (reference sequence). CDR3 amino acids: CASSLGPRQPQHF. The CDR3 region has the DNA TGTGCTAGCAGCTTAGGCCCCAGGCAGCCCCAGCATTTT.

This clone has just one count. The chain carries TRBV19 and TRBJ1-6; 9 bases match TRBD1. The CDR3 contains 15 residues. The J segment lost 6 bases and the V segment lost 6 bases, leaving 6 bases of the junction unmatched. Germline CDR1 and CDR2: LNHDA and SQIVND (reference sequence). The CDR3 bases are TGTGCCAGTAGACCGGGACAGGGAGTTAATTCACCCCTCCACTTT. This translates into CASRPGQGVNSPLHF. The full variable domain, with the rest looked up from reference TRBV19 and TRBJ1-6, is DGGITQSPKYLFRKEGQNVTLSCEQNLNHDAMYWYRQDPGQGLRLIYYSQIVNDFQKGDIAEGYSVSREKKESFPLTVTSAQKNPTAFYLCASRPGQGVNSPLHFGNGTRLTVT.

Here the CDR3 DNA reads TGTGCCAGCAGCCAAGATAGGTTCGAGCTAGCGGCTTACCAAGAGACCCAGTACTTC. Amino acids: CASSQDRFELAAYQETQYF. The rearrangement joins TRBV14 to TRBJ2-5; 7 bases are a match to TRBD2. V shed 0 bases and J 0 bases; nucleotides not matched to a gene: 13. The CDR3 is 19 residues long. Germline CDR1 reads SGHDN; CDR2 reads FVKESK.

The rearrangement links TRBV7-8 to TRBJ1-1; 8 nucleotides agree with TRBD1. After removal of 2 bases from V and 4 bases from J, the junction contained 18 bases not matched to a gene. CDR1 and CDR2 (germline): SGHVS, FQNEAQ. The CDR3 sequence is 19 residues long. DNA of the CDR3: TGTGCCAGCAGCTTAATAATGGGCGCAGGGGGCACTTTGGGCACTGAAGCTTTCTTT. It is translated as CASSLIMGAGGTLGTEAFF.

This rearrangement joins TRBV2 to TRBJ2-2; unclear D gene. V gave up 4 bases and J gave up 4 bases, with 13 bases separating them. This CDR3 has 15 residues. Looked up from germline, CDR1 is SNHLY and CDR2 is FYNNEI. Written as DNA, the CDR3 is TGTGCCAGCAGTGTGGGTCAAGGTATCACCGGGGAGCTGTTTTTT. Its translation is CASSVGQGITGELFF.

The chain couples TRBV5-1 to TRBJ2-5; TRBD1 matches 7 bases. Unmatched junction bases numbered 3, after V lost 2 bases and J lost 5 bases. Germline V gene lookup returns CDR1 SGHRS and CDR2 YFSETQ. This CDR3 comprises 13 residues. The CDR3 sequence is CASSLGGSETQYF. Here the CDR3 DNA reads TGCGCCAGCAGCTTAGGGGGCTCGGAGACCCAGTACTTC.

This clone has a handful of counts. The V gene is TRBV9, the J gene TRBJ2-3; D is unresolved. V was clipped by 2 bases and J by 2 bases, with 9 bases between them. The CDR3 loop spans 14 amino acids. CDR1 SGDLS and CDR2 YYNGEE come from the germline V gene. The CDR3 reads CASSVRPDTDTQYF. Written as DNA, the CDR3 is TGTGCCAGCAGCGTTCGACCAGACACAGATACGCAGTATTTT.

The rearrangement joins TRBV19 to TRBJ1-5; D not certain. This CDR3 region has 13 residues. In germline, CDR1 is LNHDA, CDR2 SQIVND (reference sequence). Trimming cost V 4 bases and J 9 bases, with 13 bases left between them. CDR3 loop: CASSTSLVGPQHF. The CDR3 DNA follows: TGTGCCAGTAGTACCAGCCTCGTAGGGCCCCAGCATTTT.

The chain recombines TRBV11-1 with TRBJ2-1; 9 positions agree with TRBD2. There are 18 residues in the CDR3. The ends lost 6 bases at V and 5 bases at J; junction bases unmatched: 17. Germline V gene sequence: CDR1 SGHAT, CDR2 FQDESV (reference sequence). The CDR3 loop is CASRSRLAGPGGNNEQFF. The CDR3 DNA reads as TGTGCCAGCAGGTCCCGGCTAGCGGGACCCGGCGGGAACAATGAGCAGTTCTTC.

This clone showed up just once. The V and J genes are TRBV5-1 and TRBJ2-1, with 9 bases fitting TRBD2. V shed 0 bases, J shed 2 bases, and the junction held 6 bases outside the gene matches. The CDR3 spans 17 residues. Germline V lookup: CDR1 SGHRS, CDR2 YFSETQ. CDR3 DNA: TGCGCCAGCAGCTTGGTGTTAGCGGGAGTAACCTACAATGAGCAGTTCTTC. Amino acids: CASSLVLAGVTYNEQFF.